This passage covers 5 T cell receptor beta chains from one sample sequenced in a study of T cell repertoires in cytomegalovirus infection. MiXCR, applied by TCRdb to the reads, yields one record per CDR3 protein. The sample has almost 550,000 distinct CDR3 sequences; more than 15% are singletons. Material: CD8+ T cells from PBMCs. The receptor source for this set is a human donor in good health (CMV status not recorded). Some clones in this sample may be carry-over from other donors' samples.

This clonotype was seen a handful of times. The gene calls are TRBV6-5 and TRBJ1-4, with D possibly TRBD1 on 6 matching bases. CDR1 is MNHEY and CDR2 is SVGAGI in the germline V gene. This CDR3 region has 15 residues. Trimming removed 0 bases from V and 7 bases from J, with 12 bases in between. This CDR3 is CASSYSWGGREKLFF. The CDR3 bases are TGTGCCAGCAGTTACTCTTGGGGGGGCCGTGAAAAACTGTTTTTT.

The V call is TRBV28, the J call TRBJ2-5; D may be TRBD1 (5 bases). The length of the CDR3 is 15 residues. Germline CDR1 and CDR2: MDHEN and SYDVKM. With 4 bases removed from V and 3 bases from J, the gap between germline ends came to 15 bases. The CDR3 is CASSSQRQGKETQYF. The CDR3, as DNA: TGTGCCAGCAGTTCGCAAAGGCAGGGTAAAGAGACCCAGTACTTC.

Ten or more counts support this clonotype. The chain recombines TRBV11-1 with TRBJ2-7; 11 nucleotides match TRBD2. V was pared by 1 base and J by 0 bases, with 20 bases of the junction left unmatched. This CDR3 region has 22 residues. Germline CDR1 reads SGHAT; CDR2 reads FQDESV (reference sequence). CDR3 amino acids: CASSLEAGSGTSGPWSSYEQYF. The CDR3 nucleotides are TGTGCCAGCAGCTTAGAAGCAGGCTCCGGGACTAGCGGCCCATGGAGCTCCTACGAGCAGTACTTC.

The CDR3 is CAINVGTGAFGYTF. DNA of the CDR3: TGTGCCATCAATGTCGGGACAGGGGCTTTTGGCTACACCTTC. The chain links TRBV10-3 to TRBJ1-2; 10 bases map to TRBD1. The V and J ends lost 7 bases and 7 bases, in that order; junction bases with no gene match: 9. In germline, CDR1 is ENHRY, CDR2 SYGVKD. The CDR3 runs 14 residues.

In the case of this clonotype: One base away lies a much larger clone, so this may be a sequencing read error. V is TRBV10-3 and J is TRBJ2-2; D ambiguous. Trimming took 11 bases from V and 4 from J, leaving 11 bases between them. CDR1 is ENHRY and CDR2 is SYGVKD in the germline V gene. This CDR3 comprises 12 residues. The DNA for the CDR3 is TGTGCCTTCACGACGGCCACCGGGGAGCTGTTTTTT. Translating gives CAFTTATGELFF.